The TCR beta chain described here comes from a study of radiotherapy plus CTLA-4 blockade in lung cancer. On the study more broadly: Among all patients, around 19% showed objective responses, while about 34% had disease control.

Of note for this clone: Antigen: not known.

Enrolled patients, whose metastatic non-small-cell lung cancer was chemo-refractory, received focal radiation plus CTLA-4 blockade with ipilimumab. The CDR3 covers 16 residues. With 1 base removed from V and 4 bases from J, the gap between germline ends came to 14 bases. Germline V gene lookup returns CDR1 LGHNA and CDR2 YSLEER. Some clones are missing from TCRdb's copy, which holds only in-frame ones; the method was immunoSEQ multiplex PCR. The sample contains tens of thousands of clones, roughly 83% of which appear only once. Findings and limits, study-wide: Reported findings show early blood T cell clone dynamics, with interferon-beta, best predicted response.

This chain connects TRBV4-3 to TRBJ2-1, with a weak D call TRBD2 (6 bases). The input for sequencing was peripheral blood, taken from a patient treated with radiotherapy plus ipilimumab. The origin of this receptor is a human donor with non-small cell lung cancer who had a complete response to radiotherapy plus ipilimumab. This CDR3 is CASSQVGRSLYNEQFF. The CDR3 nucleotides read TGCGCCAGCAGCCAAGTGGGGAGGTCCCTATACAATGAGCAGTTCTTC.